A single sample gave rise to the 5 T cell receptor beta chains below, sequenced in a study of Graves' ophthalmopathy and Graves' hyperthyroidism. RNA transcripts provided the template for amplifying TCR beta CDR3 regions. HTBI primers primed a first-round RT-PCR, and a second-round multiplex PCR followed. Via MiXCR, TCRdb re-called the multiplex PCR reads, giving one row per CDR3 protein. The profile shows roughly 36,000 distinct CDR3 sequences, around half of them singletons. Sequenced sample: peripheral blood. These receptors all come from an adult woman with stable Graves' hyperthyroidism.

This clonotype was seen only a few times. CDR3 in amino acids: CASSSGLAGPDTQYF. CDR3 DNA sequence: TGTGCCAGCAGCTCGGGACTAGCGGGACCCGATACGCAGTATTTT. The genes are TRBV13 and TRBJ2-3; TRBD2 matches 13 bases. In germline, CDR1 is PRHDT, CDR2 FYEKMQ (reference sequence). This CDR3 spans 15 amino acids. J lost 6 bases, V lost 4 bases, and 4 bases had no gene match.

This clonotype was observed a single time. J is TRBJ1-6 and V is TRBV6-6, with 10 nucleotides matching TRBD1. The CDR3 spans 16 residues. V lost 7 bases to trimming and J lost 8 bases; unmatched junction nucleotides: 11. Germline V gene lookup returns CDR1 MNHNY and CDR2 SVGAGI (reference sequence). The CDR3 spells CASKRRTGGSDSPLHF. Here the CDR3 DNA reads TGTGCCAGCAAAAGAAGGACAGGGGGGAGTGATTCACCCCTCCACTTT.

There are many counts of this clonotype. The CDR3 sequence: CASSFGQGVGNQPQHF. In DNA, the CDR3 is TGTGCCAGCAGCTTCGGACAGGGTGTAGGCAATCAGCCCCAGCATTTT. J is TRBJ1-5 and V is TRBV5-6, with 8 bases fitting TRBD1. The CDR3 runs 16 residues. Germline CDR1 SGHDT, CDR2 YYEEEE. The trim removed 2 bases at V and 2 bases at J, leaving 6 bases unmatched.

This clonotype appeared many times. V usage is TRBV7-9 and J usage is TRBJ2-3; D gene uncertain. CDR1 SEHNR and CDR2 FQNEAQ come from the germline V gene (reference sequence). V was clipped by 6 bases and J by 4 bases, with 14 bases between them. This CDR3 contains 14 residues. The CDR3 bases are TGTGCCAGCAGTTTGAGACCCGGTTCAGATACGCAGTATTTT. Residues: CASSLRPGSDTQYF.

The chain combines TRBV13 with TRBJ1-2; 11 positions match TRBD1. This CDR3 is 16 amino acids long. CDR1 is PRHDT and CDR2 is FYEKMQ in the germline V gene (reference sequence). V lost 8 bases and J lost 2; bases outside the gene matches: 10. CDR3: CASPAGTGGPNYGYTF. The CDR3 coding sequence is TGTGCCAGCCCCGCCGGGACAGGGGGGCCAAACTATGGCTACACCTTC.